What follows are 16 T cell receptor beta chains derived from one specimen sequenced in a study of long-term antiretroviral therapy in people with HIV (dated by TCRdb to 2021 to 2024). The immunoSEQ hsTCRB v3.0 assay was used at survey level resolution to sequence the TRB variable region. TCRdb stores this immuneACCESS table with in-frame sequences only. Part of the clones is absent; in the studies checked, under half of the shortfall reflects unresolved V genes, and no reason is known for the rest. This sample is represented by under 45,000 clones; approximately 95% of them were singletons. 3% to 4% of the sample lies in the top ten. The input for sequencing was unsorted PBMCs, taken about 5.1 years after starting antiretroviral therapy. These TCRs come from a woman aged 45-65 years with HIV.

V usage is TRBV5-6 and J usage is TRBJ2-5; D gene ambiguous. This CDR3 region has 15 residues. V gave up 1 base and J gave up 2 bases, with 12 bases separating them. CDR1 is SGHDT and CDR2 is YYEEEE in the germline V gene. The chain's CDR3 is CASSLFLTHQETQYF. The CDR3 DNA reads as TGTGCCAGCAGCTTGTTCCTGACTCATCAAGAGACCCAGTACTTC. The full variable domain, in which reference TRBV5-6 and TRBJ2-5 provide the parts outside the CDR3, is DAGVTQSPTHLIKTRGQQVTLRCSPKSGHDTVSWYQQALGQGPQFIFQYYEEEERQRGNFPDRFSGHQFPNYSSELNVNALLLGDSALYLCASSLFLTHQETQYFGPGTRLLVL.

The genes are TRBV30 and TRBJ1-2, with TRBD1 matching 7 bases. The CDR3 extends over 13 amino acids. The germline V gene has CDR1 GTSNPN and CDR2 SVGIG (reference sequence). V dropped 0 bases and J dropped 7; count of bases not matched to a gene: 5. CDR3 DNA: TGTGCCTGGAGTGTACAGGGGACTGGTGGCTACACCTTC. Protein sequence: CAWSVQGTGGYTF.

The chain combines TRBV5-1 with TRBJ2-3; D ambiguous. Germline-derived CDR1 and CDR2 are SGHRS and YFSETQ. The germline V and J ends were trimmed by 1 base and 3 bases, with 12 bases remaining between them. The CDR3 runs to 15 residues. The CDR3: CASSLSRPGTDTQYF. The CDR3 bases are TGCGCCAGCAGCTTGAGCAGGCCCGGTACAGATACGCAGTATTTT.

The CDR3: CASRYQETQYF. The DNA of the CDR3 is TGTGCCAGCAGATACCAAGAGACCCAGTACTTC. The rearrangement uses TRBV6-5 and TRBJ2-5; D is uncertain. The germline V gene encodes CDR1 MNHEY and CDR2 SVGAGI. V lost 6 bases to trimming and J lost 0 bases, with 2 bases between them. The CDR3 runs 11 residues.

The chain uses TRBV15 and TRBJ2-3; TRBD2 matches at 8 bases. Germline V gives CDR1 LNHNV, CDR2 YYDKDF (reference sequence). The ends lost 5 bases at V and 6 bases at J; junction bases unmatched: 7. The CDR3 consists of 14 residues. CDR3 DNA: TGTGCCACCAGCTCGGGACTAGAGTTGGATACGCAGTATTTT. Translation: CATSSGLELDTQYF.

The V and J genes are TRBV10-3 and TRBJ2-1; D not resolved. Trimming stripped 8 bases from V and 2 bases from J, with 10 bases between. Germline V gene lookup returns CDR1 ENHRY and CDR2 SYGVKD. The CDR3 is made up of 13 amino acids. CDR3 sequence reads: CAIAENPYNEQFF. The CDR3 DNA sequence: TGTGCCATCGCGGAAAACCCCTACAATGAGCAGTTCTTC.

The chain uses TRBV2 and TRBJ1-4; D perhaps matches TRBD1 (6 bases). With 5 bases removed from V and 3 bases from J, the gap between germline ends came to 13 bases. Per germline, CDR1 SNHLY and CDR2 FYNNEI. The CDR3 sequence is 15 residues long. CDR3 DNA: TGTGCCAGCAGTCCTAACTCAGGGGCTAATGAAAAACTGTTTTTT. It encodes CASSPNSGANEKLFF. Variable domain in full (rest from reference TRBV2 and TRBJ1-4): EPEVTQTPSHQVTQMGQEVILRCVPISNHLYFYWYRQILGQKVEFLVSFYNNEISEKSEIFDDQFSVERPDGSNFTLKIRSTKLEDSAMYFCASSPNSGANEKLFFGSGTQLSVL.

V and J are TRBV4-1 and TRBJ1-5; D gene ambiguous. This CDR3 has 12 amino acids. Germline CDR1 and CDR2: MGHRA and YSYEKL. V was pared by 1 base and J by 7 bases, with 5 bases between. CDR3 amino acids: CASSQVGQPQHF. CDR3 DNA sequence: TGCGCCAGCAGCCAAGTCGGCCAGCCCCAGCATTTT.

The chain uses TRBV7-9 and TRBJ2-7, with a tentative D call TRBD2 (5 bases). V was pared by 5 bases and J by 4 bases, with 9 bases between. Per the germline V gene, CDR1 is SEHNR and CDR2 is FQNEAQ (reference sequence). The CDR3 covers 12 residues. CDR3 region: CASSEDFYEQYF. In DNA form, the CDR3 reads TGTGCCAGCAGCGAGGACTTTTACGAGCAGTACTTC.

The V and J genes are TRBV19 and TRBJ1-6; 7 nucleotides agree with TRBD1. This CDR3 is 15 amino acids long. V was clipped by 5 bases and J by 7 bases; unmatched bases: 8. Germline loops: CDR1 LNHDA, CDR2 SQIVND (reference sequence). This CDR3 reads CASSPQGQMNSPLHF. CDR3 coding DNA: TGTGCCAGTAGTCCACAGGGACAGATGAATTCACCCCTCCACTTT.

This chain's CDR3 is CASSLSGTGGLYVQYF. CDR3 sequence (DNA): TGTGCCAGCAGCTTGTCCGGGACAGGGGGCTTGTACGTTCAGTACTTC. V is TRBV7-9 and J is TRBJ2-4; 12 nucleotides match TRBD1. The CDR3 sequence is 16 residues long. With 3 bases clipped from V and 11 bases from J, the junction kept 11 bases outside the gene matches. CDR1 is SEHNR and CDR2 is FQNEAQ in the germline V gene (reference sequence).

The genes are TRBV7-9 and TRBJ2-3; D unresolved. This CDR3 is 13 amino acids long. From germline, CDR1 is SEHNR and CDR2 FQNEAQ (reference sequence). Deletions cut 2 bases from V and 6 bases from J, with 9 bases between. CDR3 DNA sequence: TGTGCCAGCAGCTTATCCTCTTCGGATACGCAGTATTTT. The encoded protein is CASSLSSSDTQYF.

The genes are TRBV7-8 and TRBJ1-1; D is possibly TRBD1 (6 bases). V was shortened by 1 base and J by 5 bases, with 11 bases between the two germline ends. There are 14 residues in the CDR3. CDR1 SGHVS and CDR2 FQNEAQ come from the germline V gene. The CDR3 bases are TGTGCCAGCAGCTTAGACAGGGTCGTAACTGAAGCTTTCTTT. This gives the protein CASSLDRVVTEAFF. The full variable domain, in which reference TRBV7-8 and TRBJ1-1 provide the parts outside the CDR3, is GAGVSQSPRYKVAKRGQDVALRCDPISGHVSLFWYQQALGQGPEFLTYFQNEAQLDKSGLPSDRFFAERPEGSVSTLKIQRTQQEDSAVYLCASSLDRVVTEAFFGQGTRLTVV.

The chain joins TRBV6-5 to TRBJ2-1; D may be TRBD2 (5 bases). CDR3 length: 13 residues. Trimming shortened V by 6 bases and J by 9 bases, and 15 bases separated the two germline ends. In germline, CDR1 is MNHEY, CDR2 SVGAGI. CDR3 loop: CASRRAGVAEQFF. CDR3 in DNA: TGTGCCAGCAGGCGGGCTGGGGTAGCTGAGCAGTTCTTC.

This sequence joins TRBV6-4 and TRBJ2-2; D is ambiguous. The CDR3 sequence is 14 residues long. V was pared by 0 bases and J by 6 bases, with 8 bases between. Germline lookup yields CDR1 MRHNA and CDR2 SNTAGT. The CDR3 nucleotides are TGTGCCAGCAGTGACTCCCCAGAGGCCGGGGAGCTGTTTTTT. Its protein product is CASSDSPEAGELFF.

This clone showed up just once. The gene calls are TRBV6-5 and TRBJ2-7; D uncertain. Germline V lookup: CDR1 MNHEY, CDR2 SVGAGI. There are 14 residues in the CDR3. V lost 0 bases, J lost 3 bases, and 9 bases lay in between. CDR3 sequence (DNA): TGTGCCAGCAGTTACTCACGACAAAACTACGAGCAGTACTTC. Translated, it gives CASSYSRQNYEQYF.